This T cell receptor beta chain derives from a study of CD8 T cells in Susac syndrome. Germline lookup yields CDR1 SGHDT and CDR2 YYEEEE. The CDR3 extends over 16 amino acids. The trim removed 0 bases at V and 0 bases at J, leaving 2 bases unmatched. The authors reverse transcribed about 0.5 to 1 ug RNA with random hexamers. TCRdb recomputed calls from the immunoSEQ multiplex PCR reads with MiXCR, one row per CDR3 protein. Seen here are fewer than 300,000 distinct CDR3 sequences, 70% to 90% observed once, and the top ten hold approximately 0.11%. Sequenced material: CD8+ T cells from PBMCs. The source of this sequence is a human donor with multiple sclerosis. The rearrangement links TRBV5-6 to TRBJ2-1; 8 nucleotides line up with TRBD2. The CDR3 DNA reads TGTGCCAGCAGCTTGGAGGCGGGAGGCTCCTACAATGAGCAGTTCTTC. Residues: CASSLEAGGSYNEQFF.